Below, 32 T cell receptor beta chains from the same sample are listed, as sequenced in a study of blood T cell repertoires in COVID-19. This table comes from immunoSEQ multiplex PCR, and its TCRdb copy is limited to in-frame clones, with some not included. The table shows fewer than 250,000 clones, with 65% to 90% occurring only once. Sample: peripheral blood. The receptors here all came from a woman aged 45-59 years with acute or convalescent COVID-19.

This chain uses TRBV5-8 with TRBJ1-3; 7 bases are a match to TRBD1. From germline, CDR1 is SGHTS and CDR2 YDEGEE. The CDR3 runs 17 residues. V lost 3 bases and J lost 0; bases outside the gene matches: 9. The CDR3 sequence is CASSYLGTATSGNTIYF. DNA of the CDR3: TGTGCCAGCAGCTACCTGGGGACAGCTACCTCTGGAAACACCATATATTTT. The whole variable domain, filled in from reference TRBV5-8 and TRBJ1-3, reads EAGVTQSPTHLIKTRGQQATLRCSPISGHTSVYWYQQALGLGLQFLLWYDEGEERNRGNFPPRFSGRQFPNYSSELNVNALELEDSALYLCASSYLGTATSGNTIYFGEGSWLTVV.

The chain combines TRBV9 with TRBJ2-1; 9 nucleotides match TRBD2. Trimming removed 6 bases from V and 7 bases from J; junction bases left unmatched: 2. CDR3 length: 12 amino acids. Germline V lookup: CDR1 SGDLS, CDR2 YYNGEE. CDR3 loop: CASTSGKNEQFF. The CDR3 coding sequence is TGTGCCAGCACTAGCGGGAAGAATGAGCAGTTCTTC.

The rearrangement uses TRBV27 and TRBJ1-6; D not resolved. In germline, CDR1 is MNHEY, CDR2 SMNVEV (reference sequence). V lost 5 bases to trimming and J lost 10 bases, with 12 bases between them. The CDR3 extends over 13 amino acids. The CDR3 loop is CASSPGYYSPLHF. The CDR3, as DNA: TGTGCCAGCAGTCCGGGGTATTACTCACCCCTCCACTTT.

The gene calls are TRBV3-1 (or the pseudogene TRBV3-2) and TRBJ1-1; 10 nucleotides match TRBD1. This CDR3 region has 12 residues. CDR1 LGHDT and CDR2 YNNKEL come from the germline V gene (reference sequence). The V and J ends lost 1 base and 10 bases, in that order; junction bases with no gene match: 0. The CDR3: CASSQGDRGAFF. The CDR3 DNA reads TGTGCCAGCAGCCAAGGGGACAGGGGAGCTTTCTTT.

The rearrangement uses TRBV20-1 and TRBJ1-5, with D uncertain. This CDR3 has 13 residues. Looked up from germline, CDR1 is DFQATT and CDR2 is SNEGSKA (reference sequence). V was clipped by 3 bases and J by 6 bases, with 12 bases between them. CDR3 sequence: CSASTALGQPQHF. CDR3 coding DNA: TGCAGTGCTAGTACCGCGCTCGGTCAGCCCCAGCATTTT.

The chain joins TRBV6-5 to TRBJ1-2; possible D gene TRBD1, 5 bases. The CDR3 is 13 amino acids. V was cut by 7 bases and J by 4 bases, with 13 bases left in between. Germline assignment: CDR1 MNHEY and CDR2 SVGAGI. CDR3 region: CASNGGSFYGYTF. For the CDR3, the DNA is TGTGCCAGCAACGGGGGTTCCTTCTATGGCTACACCTTC.

This clone was picked up one time. The rearrangement uses TRBV5-1 and TRBJ2-7; D may be TRBD1 (6 bases). The germline CDR1 and CDR2 sequences are SGHRS and YFSETQ. The V gene lost 0 bases and the J gene lost 5 bases, with 15 bases spanning the gap. The CDR3 spans 15 residues. CDR3 coding DNA: TGCGCCAGCAGCTTGGACCCCAGGGGTAAAGACGAGCAGTACTTC. Translated, it gives CASSLDPRGKDEQYF.

The chain couples TRBV7-2 to TRBJ2-5, with TRBD2 matching over 7 bases. The germline gives CDR1 SGHTA, CDR2 FQGNSA. The CDR3 extends over 16 amino acids. V lost 4 bases to trimming and J lost 4 bases; unmatched junction nucleotides: 12. CDR3 residues: CASSSGGGRLGETQYF. CDR3 nucleotides: TGTGCCAGCAGCTCCGGCGGGGGTAGGCTTGGAGAGACCCAGTACTTC.

This clone came up a few times. The chain employs TRBV9 and TRBJ1-2, with 11 positions matching TRBD1. V shed 3 bases and J 3 bases; nucleotides not matched to a gene: 4. CDR3 length equals 15 residues. The V gene's germline CDR1 is SGDLS and CDR2 YYNGEE. The chain's CDR3 is CASSDGQGADYGYTF. The CDR3 nucleotides read TGTGCCAGCAGCGATGGACAGGGGGCGGACTATGGCTACACCTTC. Together with reference TRBV9 and TRBJ1-2, the CDR3 gives the full variable domain: DSGVTQTPKHLITATGQRVTLRCSPRSGDLSVYWYQQSLDQGLQFLIQYYNGEERAKGNILERFSAQQFPDLHSELNLSSLELGDSALYFCASSDGQGADYGYTFGSGTRLTVV.

This chain uses TRBV7-9 with TRBJ2-2, with D possibly being TRBD2 (5 bases). Germline V gives CDR1 SEHNR, CDR2 FQNEAQ (reference sequence). V lost 7 bases, J lost 2 bases, and 17 bases lay in between. This CDR3 contains 16 residues. The CDR3 reads CASNLHPGTNTGELFF. CDR3 in DNA: TGTGCCAGCAACCTGCACCCGGGAACCAACACCGGGGAGCTGTTTTTT.

J is TRBJ2-2 and V is TRBV5-4, with 11 nucleotides matching TRBD2. J was trimmed by 5 bases and V by 4 bases; bases with no gene match: 7. The CDR3 spans 16 residues. From germline, CDR1 is SGHNT and CDR2 YYREEE (reference sequence). DNA of the CDR3: TGTGCCAGCAGCAGCCTTAGCGGGAGGGAGACCGGGGAGCTGTTTTTT. Its protein product is CASSSLSGRETGELFF.

By share, this clone ranks as medium-sized (0.01 to 0.1%). The chain uses TRBV7-3 and TRBJ2-2, with TRBD2 matching 8 bases. After removal of 0 bases from V and 0 bases from J, the junction contained 3 bases not matched to a gene. CDR3 length equals 17 residues. Germline assignment: CDR1 SGHTA and CDR2 FQGTGA. CDR3 residues: CASSLTGSGANTGELFF. The DNA for the CDR3 is TGTGCCAGCAGCTTAACGGGTAGCGGGGCGAACACCGGGGAGCTGTTTTTT. Combining the CDR3 with reference TRBV7-3 and TRBJ2-2 gives the whole variable domain GAGVSQTPSNKVTEKGKYVELRCDPISGHTALYWYRQSLGQGPEFLIYFQGTGAADDSGLPNDRFFAVRPEGSVSTLKIQRTERGDSAVYLCASSLTGSGANTGELFFGEGSRLTVL.

This clone has a single count. CDR3 region: CASSLSQGTYEQYF. The CDR3 nucleotides read TGTGCCAGCAGCTTGAGCCAGGGAACCTACGAGCAGTACTTC. V and J are TRBV5-4 and TRBJ2-7; D possibly corresponds to TRBD1 (5 bases). Germline V gene data show CDR1 as SGHNT and CDR2 as YYREEE (reference sequence). Trimming shortened V by 1 base and J by 2 bases, and 10 bases separated the two germline ends. CDR3 length equals 14 residues. Complete variable domain (other parts from reference TRBV5-4 and TRBJ2-7): ETGVTQSPTHLIKTRGQQVTLRCSSQSGHNTVSWYQQALGQGPQFIFQYYREEENGRGNFPPRFSGLQFPNYSSELNVNALELDDSALYLCASSLSQGTYEQYFGPGTRLTVT.

The genes are TRBV2 and TRBJ1-1; 7 bases agree with TRBD1. V lost 6 bases and J lost 0; bases outside the gene matches: 7. In germline, CDR1 is SNHLY, CDR2 FYNNEI. The CDR3 runs 15 residues. The CDR3 is CASSDMGQMNTEAFF. The DNA for the CDR3 is TGTGCCAGCAGCGACATGGGACAGATGAACACTGAAGCTTTCTTT.

This clone was seen only a few times. The rearrangement links TRBV23-1 to TRBJ2-2, with 11 bases identical to TRBD1. TRBV23-1 is filed as an ORF, its function uncertain. The CDR3 runs to 16 residues. The ends lost 2 bases at V and 4 bases at J; junction bases unmatched: 3. The CDR3 region has the DNA TGCGCCAGCAGTCAAAGGGACAGGGGGAGCACCGGGGAGCTGTTTTTT. Protein: CASSQRDRGSTGELFF.

This chain connects TRBV29-1 to TRBJ1-1, with D perhaps matching TRBD1 (5 bases). CDR3 length equals 13 residues. The germline V gene encodes CDR1 SQVTM and CDR2 ANQGSEA. Trimming left V 4 bases short and J 6 bases short, with 15 bases between. CDR3 in amino acids: CSVAPQGGAEAFF. The CDR3 DNA is TGCAGCGTTGCACCCCAGGGAGGCGCTGAAGCTTTCTTT. Combining the CDR3 with reference TRBV29-1 and TRBJ1-1 gives the whole variable domain SAVISQKPSRDICQRGTSLTIQCQVDSQVTMMFWYRQQPGQSLTLIATANQGSEATYESGFVIDKFPISRPNLTFSTLTVSNMSPEDSSIYLCSVAPQGGAEAFFGQGTRLTVV.

The chain joins TRBV28 to TRBJ1-2; tentatively, D is TRBD1 (5 bases). CDR1 is MDHEN, CDR2 SYDVKM, per germline. This CDR3 is 13 amino acids long. V was cut by 8 bases and J by 1 base, with 11 bases left in between. CDR3 in amino acids: CASYWGLNYGYTF. Here the CDR3 DNA reads TGTGCCAGCTACTGGGGCCTTAACTATGGCTACACCTTC.

This chain connects TRBV24-1 to TRBJ1-5; 8 bases fit TRBD1. Looked up from germline, CDR1 is KGHDR and CDR2 is SFDVKD. Trimming removed 3 bases from V and 4 bases from J; junction bases left unmatched: 7. The CDR3 loop spans 16 amino acids. CDR3 residues: CATSDASTGVNQPQHF. The CDR3 nucleotides read TGTGCCACCAGTGATGCCTCGACAGGGGTGAATCAGCCCCAGCATTTT.

The chain combines TRBV10-3 with TRBJ2-5, with 7 positions matching TRBD1. V trimming: 6 bases; J trimming: 9 bases; junction bases outside the gene matches: 10. This CDR3 is built from 13 residues. The V gene's germline CDR1 is ENHRY and CDR2 SYGVKD. The CDR3 protein is CAISGQEGPPQYF. CDR3 nucleotide sequence: TGTGCCATCAGCGGACAGGAAGGCCCCCCCCAGTACTTC.

This rearrangement joins TRBV6-6 to TRBJ2-2, with 9 bases lining up with TRBD2. Germline V gene lookup returns CDR1 MNHNY and CDR2 SVGAGI (reference sequence). The CDR3 spans 14 residues. Trimming cost V 8 bases and J 3 bases; bases outside gene matches: 4. The CDR3 coding sequence is TGTGCCAGCCAGGCTAGCGGGGACACCGGGGAGCTGTTTTTT. Translating it yields CASQASGDTGELFF.

In this sample, this clone turned up a few times. The gene calls are TRBV29-1 and TRBJ1-1, with D possibly TRBD1 on 5 matching bases. The CDR3 runs 13 residues. Germline V gives CDR1 SQVTM, CDR2 ANQGSEA. CDR3 amino acids: CRYQGEMNTEAFF. In nucleotides, the CDR3 is TGCAGATATCAGGGCGAGATGAACACTGAAGCTTTCTTT.

The chain has TRBV27 and TRBJ2-1; 11 bases map to TRBD1. The length of the CDR3 is 15 residues. V dropped 7 bases and J dropped 4; count of bases not matched to a gene: 6. Germline loops: CDR1 MNHEY, CDR2 SMNVEV (reference sequence). The CDR3 region has the DNA TGTGCCAGCACCCCCGGGACAGGGGGGTACAATGAGCAGTTCTTC. Amino acid sequence: CASTPGTGGYNEQFF.

This chain connects TRBV28 to TRBJ1-3, with D possibly matching TRBD1 (5 bases). The CDR3 sequence is 14 residues long. CDR1 and CDR2 from the germline V gene are MDHEN and SYDVKM. The V gene lost 8 bases and the J gene lost 0 bases, with 11 bases spanning the gap. CDR3: CASGGGGSGNTIYF. DNA for the CDR3: TGTGCCAGCGGTGGGGGGGGCTCTGGAAACACCATATATTTT. The whole variable domain, filled in from reference TRBV28 and TRBJ1-3, reads DVKVTQSSRYLVKRTGEKVFLECVQDMDHENMFWYRQDPGLGLRLIYFSYDVKMKEKGDIPEGYSVSREKKERFSLILESASTNQTSMYLCASGGGGSGNTIYFGEGSWLTVV.

J is TRBJ2-2 and V is TRBV9, with D possibly being TRBD2 (6 bases). V dropped 0 bases and J dropped 0 bases, with 9 bases sitting between them. The CDR3 length is 16 residues. CDR1 is SGDLS and CDR2 is YYNGEE in the germline V gene. The CDR3 DNA is TGTGCCAGCAGCGTAGGGGGGGTCGCGAACACCGGGGAGCTGTTTTTT. Residues: CASSVGGVANTGELFF. Full variable domain (remainder filled in from reference TRBV9 and TRBJ2-2): DSGVTQTPKHLITATGQRVTLRCSPRSGDLSVYWYQQSLDQGLQFLIQYYNGEERAKGNILERFSAQQFPDLHSELNLSSLELGDSALYFCASSVGGVANTGELFFGEGSRLTVL.

The chain is built from TRBV18 and TRBJ2-7; possible D gene TRBD2, 6 bases. Trimming stripped 2 bases from V and 0 bases from J, with 11 bases between. This CDR3 comprises 15 residues. Germline CDR1 KGHSH, CDR2 LQKENI. Here the CDR3 reads CASSPFGGSSYEQYF. DNA of the CDR3: TGTGCCAGCTCACCATTTGGGGGGAGCTCCTACGAGCAGTACTTC.

The chain recombines TRBV5-1 with TRBJ2-3, with 12 bases fitting TRBD2. This CDR3 region has 17 residues. After removal of 4 bases from V and 4 bases from J, the junction contained 10 bases not matched to a gene. Looked up from germline, CDR1 is SGHRS and CDR2 is YFSETQ. CDR3 in DNA: TGCGCCAGCAGCCGCAGGCTAGCGGGAGGGCCCCCAGATACGCAGTATTTT. It codes for CASSRRLAGGPPDTQYF.

The rearrangement joins TRBV29-1 to TRBJ2-1, with 8 bases matching TRBD2. The trim removed 5 bases at V and 4 bases at J, leaving 7 bases unmatched. The CDR3 sequence is 14 residues long. Looked up from germline, CDR1 is SQVTM and CDR2 is ANQGSEA. CDR3 loop: CSVHSGTWYNEQFF. The CDR3 DNA follows: TGCAGCGTTCATAGCGGGACCTGGTACAATGAGCAGTTCTTC.

The genes are TRBV2 and TRBJ1-5; 7 nucleotides agree with TRBD1. V shed 3 bases and J 8 bases; nucleotides not matched to a gene: 7. CDR3 size: 14 residues. Germline assignment: CDR1 SNHLY and CDR2 FYNNEI. CDR3 nucleotide sequence: TGTGCCAGCAGTGAGGGGGACAGACGGGAGCCCCAGCATTTT. It yields the protein CASSEGDRREPQHF.

The rearrangement joins TRBV6-4 to TRBJ1-5, with D hard to call. The CDR3 contains 13 residues. The germline V and J ends were trimmed by 8 bases and 0 bases, with 8 bases remaining between them. Germline CDR1 is MRHNA and CDR2 is SNTAGT. In nucleotides, the CDR3 is TGTGCCAGCGCCCAGGATAGCAATCAGCCCCAGCATTTT. It yields the protein CASAQDSNQPQHF.

In its sample, this clone was seen a few times. The V call is TRBV6-5, the J call TRBJ2-7; TRBD1 agrees at 8 bases. V shed 8 bases and J 7 bases; nucleotides not matched to a gene: 13. CDR3 length equals 14 residues. The germline gives CDR1 MNHEY, CDR2 SVGAGI. In DNA form, the CDR3 reads TGTGCCAGCGCCACTTGGCAGGGGGCGACGGAGCAGTACTTC. It is translated as CASATWQGATEQYF.

The genes are TRBV6-6 and TRBJ1-4; TRBD1 matches 10 bases. The trim removed 0 bases at V and 14 bases at J, leaving 3 bases unmatched. Germline V gives CDR1 MNHNY, CDR2 SVGAGI (reference sequence). The CDR3 contains 13 residues. CDR3 in amino acids: CASSYSDRGRLFF. The CDR3 DNA sequence: TGTGCCAGCAGTTACTCAGACAGGGGGCGTCTGTTTTTT.

This chain uses TRBV7-9 with TRBJ2-1; D is possibly TRBD2 (7 bases). Germline CDR1 SEHNR, CDR2 FQNEAQ (reference sequence). The CDR3 has 18 amino acids. V was pared by 0 bases and J by 5 bases, with 20 bases between. CDR3 DNA: TGTGCCAGCAGCTTAGCGCTAATCTCGGGGGGCCCTAACAATGAGCAGTTCTTC. Translation gives CASSLALISGGPNNEQFF.